The 28 T cell receptor beta chains presented below share a single source sample, sequenced in a study of cytomegalovirus exposure and HLA in healthy donors. The PCR made use of 60 Vbeta and 13 Jbeta primers. The assay was immunoSEQ multiplex PCR, and TCRdb's table has in-frame clones only and misses some. The sample includes about 200,000 clones, about 85% of them seen just once. The sample taken for sequencing was PBMCs. The receptors were gathered from a male donor in good health and CMV-seropositive.

A note on this clone: Germline and junction disagree at one end, which may indicate a read error. The rearrangement uses TRBV2 and TRBJ2-1; TRBD2 is a possible D gene (5 bases). Germline V gene data show CDR1 as SNHLY and CDR2 as FYNNEI. The length of the CDR3 is 16 residues. CDR3 region: CASRAPGTTGSGEQFF. The CDR3 bases are TGTGCAAGCAGAGCGCCGGGTACGACGGGGAGTGGTGAGCAGTTCTTC.

CDR3 sequence: CASSGSNEQFF. CDR3 bases: TGTGCCAGCAGCGGCAGCAATGAGCAGTTCTTC. V gene TRBV9 combines with J gene TRBJ2-1, with D uncertain. The CDR3 consists of 11 residues. Germline CDR1 and CDR2: SGDLS and YYNGEE. Trimming took 3 bases from V and 6 from J, leaving 4 bases between them.

The chain joins TRBV14 to TRBJ2-1, with TRBD2 matching over 10 bases. Germline V gene data show CDR1 as SGHDN and CDR2 as FVKESK. The CDR3 has 18 residues. Trimming cost V 0 bases and J 4 bases; bases outside gene matches: 9. In DNA, the CDR3 is TGTGCCAGCAGCCAAGATCCAGAACGGACTAGCGGATACAATGAGCAGTTCTTC. Protein sequence: CASSQDPERTSGYNEQFF.

V and J are TRBV6-1 and TRBJ2-7; possibly TRBD2 for D (5 bases). CDR1 is MNHNS, CDR2 SASEGT, per germline. The CDR3 is 13 amino acids. The V gene lost 8 bases and the J gene lost 4 bases, with 15 bases spanning the gap. CDR3 nucleotides: TGTGCCAGCGGGTCGGGAACGTCTTACGAGCAGTACTTC. Translating it yields CASGSGTSYEQYF.

This chain links TRBV18 with TRBJ2-1, with a tentative D call TRBD2 (7 bases). Deletions cut 5 bases from V and 1 base from J, with 15 bases between. Germline CDR1 KGHSH, CDR2 LQKENI. The CDR3 sequence is 16 residues long. The DNA for the CDR3 is TGTGCCAGCTCAGGAAGGCGGGGGCCATCCTACAATGAGCAGTTCTTC. Its translation: CASSGRRGPSYNEQFF. Together with reference TRBV18 and TRBJ2-1, the CDR3 gives the full variable domain: NAGVMQNPRHLVRRRGQEARLRCSPMKGHSHVYWYRQLPEEGLKFMVYLQKENIIDESGMPKERFSAEFPKEGPSILRIQQVVRGDSAAYFCASSGRRGPSYNEQFFGPGTRLTVL.

This chain joins TRBV7-9 and TRBJ1-1; D possibly corresponds to TRBD1 (6 bases). This CDR3 contains 15 residues. The germline V gene encodes CDR1 SEHNR and CDR2 FQNEAQ (reference sequence). With 0 bases removed from V and 1 base from J, the gap between germline ends came to 9 bases. CDR3 coding DNA: TGTGCCAGCAGCTTAGCTCTGACAGGGAACACTGAAGCTTTCTTT. Translation gives CASSLALTGNTEAFF.

The genes are TRBV7-2 and TRBJ2-3; tentative D call: TRBD1 (6 bases). The CDR3 covers 18 residues. Between the trimmed V and J ends, which lost 5 bases and 6 bases, there was a span of 27 bases. The germline gives CDR1 SGHTA, CDR2 FQGNSA. Written as DNA, the CDR3 is TGTGCCAGCAGCACCCTTGGGGGCGCTAGGTCATTGGGGGATACGCAGTATTTT. Encoded protein: CASSTLGGARSLGDTQYF.

The chain combines TRBV5-4 with TRBJ1-1, with D uncertain. Per germline, CDR1 SGHNT and CDR2 YYREEE (reference sequence). Deletions cut 4 bases from V and 10 bases from J, with 17 bases between. CDR3 length: 13 amino acids. Here the CDR3 reads CASSSPAPGGAFF. In DNA, the CDR3 is TGTGCCAGCAGCAGCCCGGCCCCAGGTGGAGCTTTCTTT.

The gene calls are TRBV27 and TRBJ2-7; no reliable D call. Between the trimmed V and J ends, which lost 7 bases and 6 bases, there was a span of 25 bases. CDR1 MNHEY and CDR2 SMNVEV come from the germline V gene (reference sequence). This CDR3 is 16 amino acids long. CDR3 DNA sequence: TGTGCCAGCATTCCTTCTGCGGTCCGGGTTTTCGGCGAGCAGTACTTC. Protein product: CASIPSAVRVFGEQYF.

V gene TRBV6-5 combines with J gene TRBJ2-5, with D possibly being TRBD2 (7 bases). The J call may be wrong; the DNA end is better matched by TRBJ2-7. The CDR3 covers 13 residues. Germline lookup yields CDR1 MNHEY and CDR2 SVGAGI. The CDR3 nucleotides are TGTGCCAGTTGCTACCGGGGGGCATACGAGCAGTACTTC. Translation gives CASCYRGAYEQYF.

This chain links TRBV7-6 with TRBJ2-5; tentative D call: TRBD2 (5 bases). Near its end, the DNA agrees better with TRBJ2-7, so the J call may be wrong. This CDR3 contains 17 residues. Per germline, CDR1 SGHVS and CDR2 FNYEAQ. The CDR3 sequence: CASSARGVGVRAYEQYF. In DNA, the CDR3 is TGTGCCAGCAGCGCTAGAGGTGTCGGGGTTAGAGCCTACGAGCAGTACTTC.

The rearrangement joins TRBV7-2 to TRBJ1-2; weak D call: TRBD1 (6 bases). From germline, CDR1 is SGHTA and CDR2 FQGNSA. V lost 7 bases, J lost 2 bases, and 17 bases lay in between. The CDR3 spans 15 residues. CDR3: CASISTYRVNYGYTF. The CDR3 coding sequence is TGTGCCAGCATCTCTACGTACAGGGTCAACTATGGCTACACCTTC.

The rearrangement joins TRBV5-4 to TRBJ2-4, with D possibly being TRBD2 (6 bases). Germline values: CDR1 SGHNT, CDR2 YYREEE (reference sequence). This CDR3 region has 13 residues. Deletions cut 4 bases from V and 6 bases from J, with 11 bases between. CDR3 DNA: TGTGCCAGCAGCCCTCAGGAGGGAAACATTCAGTACTTC. Its translation: CASSPQEGNIQYF.

This clone was detected only once. The J gene is TRBJ2-1, the V gene TRBV5-4; TRBD2 aligns across 10 bases. V dropped 3 bases and J dropped 7; count of bases not matched to a gene: 10. Germline values: CDR1 SGHNT, CDR2 YYREEE (reference sequence). This CDR3 has 16 residues. CDR3 nucleotides: TGTGCCAGCAGCTCACGAACCGGGACTAGCGTTAATGAGCAGTTCTTC. Its translation: CASSSRTGTSVNEQFF. Together with reference TRBV5-4 and TRBJ2-1, the CDR3 gives the full variable domain: ETGVTQSPTHLIKTRGQQVTLRCSSQSGHNTVSWYQQALGQGPQFIFQYYREEENGRGNFPPRFSGLQFPNYSSELNVNALELDDSALYLCASSSRTGTSVNEQFFGPGTRLTVL.

This rearrangement joins TRBV6-5 to TRBJ2-7; 8 bases are shared with TRBD1. V lost 8 bases and J lost 3; bases outside the gene matches: 9. The CDR3 totals 14 residues. Germline CDR1 is MNHEY and CDR2 is SVGAGI. The CDR3: CASHTGGALYEQYF. DNA for the CDR3: TGTGCCAGCCATACAGGGGGTGCCCTCTACGAGCAGTACTTC.

This clone was found a few times. CDR3 amino acids: CSVSTGYQETQYF. CDR3 in DNA: TGCAGCGTTTCTACGGGATACCAAGAGACCCAGTACTTC. This chain uses TRBV29-1 with TRBJ2-5; tentatively, D is TRBD2 (5 bases). V was cut by 5 bases and J by 0 bases, with 10 bases left in between. The germline V gene encodes CDR1 SQVTM and CDR2 ANQGSEA. CDR3 length: 13 residues.

The chain is built from TRBV19 and TRBJ2-5; tentatively, D is TRBD1 (6 bases). The CDR3 runs 14 residues. V was trimmed by 3 bases and J by 4 bases, leaving 12 bases between them. CDR1 is LNHDA, CDR2 SQIVND, per germline (reference sequence). The CDR3 loop is CASSIDRSRETQYF. CDR3 DNA: TGTGCCAGTAGTATTGACAGGTCACGAGAGACCCAGTACTTC.

The rearrangement uses TRBV2 and TRBJ1-2; the D gene is possibly TRBD1 (5 bases). V lost 0 bases and J 8 bases, leaving 13 bases between the germline ends. The CDR3 totals 14 residues. CDR1 and CDR2 from the germline V gene are SNHLY and FYNNEI. The CDR3 sequence: CASSEAGGLGGYTF. The CDR3 nucleotides read TGTGCCAGCAGTGAAGCGGGGGGATTGGGAGGCTACACCTTC.

J is TRBJ1-2 and V is TRBV15; 9 bases are a match to TRBD1. The ends lost 0 bases at V and 5 bases at J; junction bases unmatched: 7. Germline V gene lookup returns CDR1 LNHNV and CDR2 YYDKDF (reference sequence). The CDR3 runs to 16 residues. The CDR3 DNA follows: TGTGCCACCAGCAGAGATAGGGACAGGGTAGTGTATGGCTACACCTTC. Its translation: CATSRDRDRVVYGYTF.

The chain couples TRBV6-1 to TRBJ2-2; D is unresolved. V gave up 3 bases and J gave up 6 bases, with 5 bases separating them. CDR3 length: 12 amino acids. Germline CDR1 reads MNHNS; CDR2 reads SASEGT. The CDR3 DNA reads TGTGCCAGCAGTGATTATTCCGGGGAGCTGTTTTTT. Its translation: CASSDYSGELFF.

The J gene is TRBJ2-7, the V gene TRBV5-4; possibly TRBD1 for D (6 bases). This CDR3 is built from 16 residues. Germline CDR1 is SGHNT and CDR2 is YYREEE (reference sequence). V was clipped by 0 bases and J by 0 bases, with 13 bases between them. The CDR3 is CASSLGGPVLSYEQYF. CDR3 sequence (DNA): TGTGCCAGCAGCTTGGGGGGGCCCGTGCTCTCCTACGAGCAGTACTTC.

The CDR3 bases are TGTGCCAGCAGTTTGGGACAGGGGATTCATGCTTTCTTT. This gives the protein CASSLGQGIHAFF. The chain employs TRBV6-6 and TRBJ1-1; TRBD1 matches at 10 bases. The V gene's germline CDR1 is MNHNY and CDR2 SVGAGI (reference sequence). The CDR3 sequence is 13 residues long. J was trimmed by 11 bases and V by 4 bases; bases with no gene match: 7.

The J gene is TRBJ1-2, the V gene TRBV6-5; D is uncertain. The V end was cut by 6 bases, the J end by 2 bases, with 13 bases between. Germline lookup yields CDR1 MNHEY and CDR2 SVGAGI. There are 14 residues in the CDR3. The CDR3 region is CASRRLAANYGYTF. CDR3 coding DNA: TGTGCCAGCAGGAGACTGGCTGCGAACTATGGCTACACCTTC.

V and J are TRBV28 and TRBJ2-5, with a weak D call TRBD2 (5 bases). From germline, CDR1 is MDHEN and CDR2 SYDVKM. The CDR3 is 12 residues long. V shed 2 bases and J shed 5 bases, with 6 bases lying between them. The CDR3 DNA reads as TGTGCCAGCAGTTTAAGGAGGGAGACCCAGTACTTC. Its translation is CASSLRRETQYF.

The rearrangement joins TRBV18 to TRBJ1-4; D call uncertain. CDR3 length: 16 amino acids. Germline lookup yields CDR1 KGHSH and CDR2 LQKENI. V was trimmed by 0 bases and J by 5 bases, leaving 13 bases between them. Written as DNA, the CDR3 is TGTGCCAGCTCACCACCCGTGTCAGGCTCCAATGAAAAACTGTTTTTT. It yields the protein CASSPPVSGSNEKLFF.

The V gene is TRBV5-6, the J gene TRBJ2-7; 10 bases line up with TRBD2. CDR1 SGHDT and CDR2 YYEEEE come from the germline V gene. The CDR3 runs to 17 residues. V gave up 4 bases and J gave up 3 bases; unmatched junction bases: 13. CDR3 nucleotides: TGTGCCAGCAGCCCGCTCCGAGCTAGCGGGAGTCTCTACGAGCAGTACTTC. Protein product: CASSPLRASGSLYEQYF. The whole variable domain, remainder taken from reference TRBV5-6 and TRBJ2-7, is DAGVTQSPTHLIKTRGQQVTLRCSPKSGHDTVSWYQQALGQGPQFIFQYYEEEERQRGNFPDRFSGHQFPNYSSELNVNALLLGDSALYLCASSPLRASGSLYEQYFGPGTRLTVT.

The V and J genes are TRBV6-5 and TRBJ1-4; D is perhaps TRBD1 (6 bases). Trimming removed 2 bases at V and 7 bases at J, with 14 bases between. The germline CDR1 and CDR2 sequences are MNHEY and SVGAGI. The CDR3 runs to 15 residues. The CDR3 DNA reads TGTGCCAGCAGTTACGCCGGGACACCCGGTGAAAAACTGTTTTTT. Encoded protein: CASSYAGTPGEKLFF.

The V call is TRBV7-8, the J call TRBJ1-5; D is unresolved. The V and J ends lost 3 bases and 6 bases respectively, with 12 bases between them. CDR1 and CDR2 (germline): SGHVS, FQNEAQ. The CDR3 spans 14 residues. The CDR3 protein is CASSLRGDRQPQHF. The DNA for the CDR3 is TGTGCCAGCAGCTTGCGCGGGGATCGTCAGCCCCAGCATTTT.